This paragraph reports one T cell receptor beta chain. This clonotype has a handful of counts. The specificity of this receptor is unknown. Qualities for individual bases were not recorded, and no much larger clone is one base off. The data were obtained in a study (dated by TCRdb to 2016 to 2017). The method behind the library was RT-PCR. The sample was run on an Illumina MiSeq. TCRdb redid the processing of the public reads, applying fastp at Q25 and MiXCR, and retained in-frame beta chains. Every CDR3 protein is listed once, alongside the most common genes and DNA of its rows. The sample profile shows more than 600,000 distinct CDR3 sequences; around 14% of them were found once. Roughly 4% of the sample comes from the top ten. From cysteine to phenylalanine, the CDR3 is 17 amino acids long. Only the CDR3 DNA is retained, 51 bases long and in frame from the first base. Sequences SGDLS (CDR1) and YYNGEE (CDR2) are obtained from the germline V gene. V is cut by 4 bases and J by 6 bases, and the space between the germline ends is 23 bases.

Recombination connected TRBV9 to TRBJ1-5, and possibly TRBD1, on 6 matching bases. Sample: memory CD4+ T cells from blood. The TCR originated in a female donor in good health, serving as a healthy control. For the CDR3, the sequence is CASSPSFGGPGSQPQHF. The DNA sequence is as follows: TGTGCCAGCAGCCCTTCTTTCGGGGGCCCTGGGAGTCAGCCCCAGCATTTT.